The entry below describes one T cell receptor (beta chain). This CDR3 is 13 amino acids long. Per germline, CDR1 SEHNR and CDR2 FQNEAQ (reference sequence). Trimming left V 1 base short and J 9 bases short, with 10 bases between. These data belong to a study of blood T cell repertoires in COVID-19. Method: immunoSEQ multiplex PCR; TCRdb's copy keeps in-frame clones and lacks some. The sample lists over 90,000 clones; about nine tenths were seen once. The V call is TRBV7-9, the J call TRBJ2-4; TRBD2 might be the D (5 bases). Sequencing input: peripheral blood. The receptor was isolated from a woman aged 45-60 years with COVID-19, enrolled during active disease. CDR3 sequence (DNA): TGTGCCAGCAGCTTAGACAGCGGAAGCATTCAGTACTTC. The encoded protein is CASSLDSGSIQYF.